These 32 T cell receptor beta chains originate from one sample sequenced in a study of blood T cell repertoires in COVID-19. This table comes from immunoSEQ multiplex PCR, and its TCRdb copy is limited to in-frame clones, with some not included. Of about 400,000 clones in the sample, approximately 86% were seen once. The specimen sequenced was PBMCs or T cells enriched from blood (not recorded which). The receptors were sampled from a woman aged 40 to 50 with acute COVID-19.

The chain uses TRBV5-1 and TRBJ1-1, with D possibly TRBD1 on 6 matching bases. The CDR3 is made up of 15 amino acids. The V and J ends lost 0 bases and 3 bases respectively, with 12 bases between them. Germline V lookup: CDR1 SGHRS, CDR2 YFSETQ. The CDR3 here is CASSLAGDKDTEAFF. For the CDR3, the DNA is TGCGCCAGCAGCTTGGCCGGGGACAAGGACACTGAAGCTTTCTTT.

The chain has TRBV12-3 or TRBV12-4 and TRBJ2-7, with no clear D. V shed 6 bases and J shed 3 bases, with 12 bases lying between them. The CDR3 loop spans 13 amino acids. In DNA, the CDR3 is TGTGCCAGCAGCCTACTCGGGTACTACGAGCAGTACTTC. Encoded protein: CASSLLGYYEQYF.

V is TRBV19 and J is TRBJ1-5, with a possible D match to TRBD1 (5 bases). V was trimmed by 6 bases and J by 7 bases, leaving 22 bases between them. The CDR3 is made up of 16 amino acids. Germline-derived CDR1 and CDR2 are LNHDA and SQIVND (reference sequence). Written as DNA, the CDR3 is TGTGCCAGTAGGGTCCGCGTGGGGGGGATAGGGCAGCCCCAGCATTTT. Protein: CASRVRVGGIGQPQHF.

This CDR3 reads CAISARGSGGPGDEQYF. The CDR3 region has the DNA TGTGCCATCAGTGCTAGGGGTAGCGGGGGGCCGGGGGACGAGCAGTACTTC. The V gene is TRBV10-3, the J gene TRBJ2-7; 10 bases match TRBD2. The CDR3 is 17 amino acids. Germline values: CDR1 ENHRY, CDR2 SYGVKD. The V gene end was trimmed by 4 bases and the J gene end by 5 bases; junction bases not matched to a gene: 14.

On this clone itself: The same CDR3 arises from other DNA sequences in this sample as well. The J gene is TRBJ1-1, the V gene TRBV20-1; the D is unclear. This CDR3 spans 11 amino acids. The germline CDR1 and CDR2 sequences are DFQATT and SNEGSKA (reference sequence). Trimming stripped 1 base from V and 5 bases from J, with 5 bases between. CDR3 in DNA: TGCAGTGCTAGAGTCAGGACTGAAGCTTTCTTT. Its translation: CSARVRTEAFF.

The rearrangement links TRBV4-1 to TRBJ1-1; 9 nucleotides line up with TRBD1. Germline CDR1 MGHRA, CDR2 YSYEKL. Germline trimming cut 3 bases from V and 3 bases from J; bases unmatched to any gene: 5. This CDR3 comprises 15 residues. CDR3 amino acids: CASSQGTGTDTEAFF. In DNA form, the CDR3 reads TGCGCCAGCAGCCAGGGGACAGGGACGGACACTGAAGCTTTCTTT.

The rearrangement joins TRBV6-1 to TRBJ1-4; 9 nucleotides match TRBD1. Germline assignment: CDR1 MNHNS and CDR2 SASEGT. This CDR3 contains 16 residues. J was trimmed by 8 bases and V by 4 bases; bases with no gene match: 11. DNA of the CDR3: TGTGCCAGCAGTGTCTTACTGGGACAGGGAGGCGAAAAACTGTTTTTT. This sequence encodes CASSVLLGQGGEKLFF.

The V and J genes are TRBV29-1 and TRBJ1-2; the D is unclear. Germline V gene lookup returns CDR1 SQVTM and CDR2 ANQGSEA. V dropped 2 bases and J dropped 0 bases, with 7 bases sitting between them. The CDR3 is 13 amino acids. The CDR3 reads CSVESPANYGYTF. For the CDR3, the DNA is TGCAGCGTTGAATCCCCAGCTAACTATGGCTACACCTTC.

The V and J genes are TRBV19 and TRBJ1-2; D gene uncertain. The CDR3 runs to 15 residues. The germline V gene has CDR1 LNHDA and CDR2 SQIVND (reference sequence). V gave up 3 bases and J gave up 0 bases, with 11 bases separating them. CDR3 sequence (DNA): TGTGCCAGTAGTATTTTTAACAGAGCTAACTATGGCTACACCTTC. This codes for CASSIFNRANYGYTF.

V gene TRBV6-5 combines with J gene TRBJ1-3; D is perhaps TRBD1 (5 bases). This CDR3 has 12 amino acids. The germline V gene encodes CDR1 MNHEY and CDR2 SVGAGI. V was trimmed by 10 bases and J by 2 bases, leaving 9 bases between them. CDR3 sequence reads: CATGVAGNTIYF. The CDR3 DNA sequence: TGTGCCACGGGGGTCGCTGGAAACACCATATATTTT.

This rearrangement joins TRBV29-1 to TRBJ2-5, with D hard to call. The CDR3 is 11 amino acids. The germline gives CDR1 SQVTM, CDR2 ANQGSEA. V dropped 5 bases and J dropped 4 bases, with 8 bases sitting between them. CDR3 residues: CSVHRIETQYF. The DNA for the CDR3 is TGCAGCGTTCACAGAATAGAGACCCAGTACTTC.

This chain uses TRBV24-1 with TRBJ2-3; 9 nucleotides line up with TRBD2. The junction had 11 bases not matched to a gene; V was cut back by 4 bases and J by 7 bases. CDR1 is KGHDR and CDR2 is SFDVKD in the germline V gene. This CDR3 is 16 amino acids long. The CDR3 coding sequence is TGTGCCACCAGTGACCTTTGGCGGGGGGGCCTGAATACGCAGTATTTT. It specifies CATSDLWRGGLNTQYF.

This clone was seen more than once but under ten times. This sequence joins TRBV10-3 and TRBJ1-1, with D perhaps matching TRBD1 (5 bases). Germline CDR1 and CDR2: ENHRY and SYGVKD. Trimming took off 4 bases at V and 2 bases at J, with 14 bases between the two ends. This CDR3 contains 15 residues. In nucleotides, the CDR3 is TGTGCCATCAGTGGGATGACAGATGGAAACACTGAAGCTTTCTTT. Amino acid sequence: CAISGMTDGNTEAFF.

This rearrangement joins TRBV18 to TRBJ1-2, with D perhaps matching TRBD1 (5 bases). Germline assignment: CDR1 KGHSH and CDR2 LQKENI. The CDR3 runs to 15 residues. V was cut by 0 bases and J by 2 bases, with 10 bases left in between. CDR3 sequence reads: CASSPPGTQNYGYTF. The CDR3 bases are TGTGCCAGCTCACCACCCGGGACTCAAAACTATGGCTACACCTTC.

The V call is TRBV2, the J call TRBJ2-7; 9 bases agree with TRBD2. The CDR3 sequence is 17 residues long. V lost 2 bases, J lost 0 bases, and 8 bases stayed unmatched. Germline V gives CDR1 SNHLY, CDR2 FYNNEI. The CDR3 DNA is TGTGCCAGCAGTGAACCCCTCGGACTAGCGCCCTCCTACGAGCAGTACTTC. This codes for CASSEPLGLAPSYEQYF. The variable domain in full, with the rest retrieved from reference TRBV2 and TRBJ2-7, is EPEVTQTPSHQVTQMGQEVILRCVPISNHLYFYWYRQILGQKVEFLVSFYNNEISEKSEIFDDQFSVERPDGSNFTLKIRSTKLEDSAMYFCASSEPLGLAPSYEQYFGPGTRLTVT.

In nucleotides, the CDR3 is TGCGCCAGCAGCAAGACAGGGAACGGAAACACCATATATTTT. Translation gives CASSKTGNGNTIYF. The rearrangement uses TRBV10-1 and TRBJ1-3; 7 bases fit TRBD1. The CDR3 has 14 residues. The V gene end was trimmed by 6 bases and the J gene end by 4 bases; junction bases not matched to a gene: 6. Germline V lookup: CDR1 WNHNN, CDR2 SYGVQD (reference sequence).

This clone was detected only once. The chain carries TRBV15 and TRBJ2-7, with a weak D call TRBD1 (6 bases). V was clipped by 0 bases and J by 2 bases, with 8 bases between them. The germline gives CDR1 LNHNV, CDR2 YYDKDF (reference sequence). This CDR3 has 14 amino acids. The CDR3 spells CATSRERTAYEQYF. Here the CDR3 DNA reads TGTGCCACCAGCAGAGAACGGACAGCCTACGAGCAGTACTTC.

The genes are TRBV19 and TRBJ1-5; weak D call: TRBD1 (5 bases). The V gene lost 6 bases and the J gene lost 4 bases, with 10 bases spanning the gap. CDR1 LNHDA and CDR2 SQIVND come from the germline V gene (reference sequence). The CDR3 is 13 amino acids. Here the CDR3 DNA reads TGTGCCAGTAGCGGGACTACAAATCAGCCCCAGCATTTT. This codes for CASSGTTNQPQHF.

V gene TRBV12-3 or TRBV12-4 combines with J gene TRBJ1-2; TRBD1 might be the D (6 bases). The CDR3 has 13 residues. The V gene lost 7 bases and the J gene lost 7 bases, with 16 bases spanning the gap. The CDR3 sequence: CASTLTGSGGYTF. The CDR3 nucleotides are TGTGCCAGCACCCTAACAGGGTCGGGTGGCTACACCTTC.

This clone showed up just once. The J gene is TRBJ1-5, the V gene TRBV21-1; the table calls TRBD1, which could not be checked here. TRBV21-1 is recorded as a pseudogene. This CDR3 spans 19 amino acids. The CDR3 protein is CASSKLPDRRRRSNQPQHF. CDR3 bases: TGTGCCAGCAGCAAATTACCAGACAGGAGGCGAAGGAGCAATCAGCCCCAGCATTTT.

This clone occurred a few times. The rearrangement uses TRBV6-5 and TRBJ2-2, with TRBD2 matching over 7 bases. The CDR3 is 15 amino acids. Germline V CDR1 and CDR2: MNHEY, SVGAGI. The V and J ends lost 6 bases and 6 bases, in that order; junction bases with no gene match: 10. The CDR3 sequence is CASSPPAGRAGELFF. The CDR3 bases are TGTGCCAGCAGCCCGCCCGCGGGGAGGGCCGGGGAGCTGTTTTTT.

The chain joins TRBV29-1 to TRBJ2-7; possible D gene TRBD1, 6 bases. The CDR3 length is 18 residues. Germline CDR1 reads SQVTM; CDR2 reads ANQGSEA. V gave up 4 bases and J gave up 1 base, with 26 bases separating them. In DNA form, the CDR3 reads TGCAGCGTTGTTTGGGGGAAACATATGGGGACACTTTCCTACGAGCAGTACTTC. It yields the protein CSVVWGKHMGTLSYEQYF.

J is TRBJ1-3 and V is TRBV3-1 (or the pseudogene TRBV3-2), with 8 bases identical to TRBD1. The V gene end was trimmed by 4 bases and the J gene end by 0 bases; junction bases not matched to a gene: 2. This CDR3 region has 15 residues. Germline V lookup: CDR1 LGHDT, CDR2 YNNKEL (reference sequence). CDR3 in amino acids: CASSPTGDSGNTIYF. The CDR3 DNA sequence: TGTGCCAGCAGCCCGACAGGGGACTCTGGAAACACCATATATTTT.

The chain is built from TRBV1 and TRBJ1-5. TRBV1 is assigned pseudogene status. This CDR3 contains 9 residues. The CDR3 bases are TGCACCAGCAGTCTGCCCCAGCATTTT. Translated, it gives CTSSLPQHF.

This clone was seen a handful of times. The rearrangement links TRBV5-1 to TRBJ1-1, with 8 bases matching TRBD1. Germline CDR1 is SGHRS and CDR2 is YFSETQ. The CDR3 consists of 15 residues. Unmatched junction bases numbered 6, after V lost 4 bases and J lost 1 base. CDR3 sequence (DNA): TGCGCCAGCAGCGAGGGGACAGGACCGAACACTGAAGCTTTCTTT. It encodes CASSEGTGPNTEAFF.

The rearrangement uses TRBV28 and TRBJ2-3, with 10 bases that match TRBD2. Germline-derived CDR1 and CDR2 are MDHEN and SYDVKM. CDR3 length: 19 residues. V dropped 10 bases and J dropped 6; count of bases not matched to a gene: 25. CDR3: CANPPLRLGLAAACDTQYF. The CDR3 bases are TGTGCCAATCCGCCCCTGAGACTAGGACTAGCGGCGGCGTGCGATACGCAGTATTTT. Using reference TRBV28 and TRBJ2-3 for the parts outside the CDR3, the full variable domain is DVKVTQSSRYLVKRTGEKVFLECVQDMDHENMFWYRQDPGLGLRLIYFSYDVKMKEKGDIPEGYSVSREKKERFSLILESASTNQTSMYLCANPPLRLGLAAACDTQYFGPGTRLTVL.

This clone was picked up a small number of times. The rearrangement uses TRBV10-3 and TRBJ1-5, with a weak D call TRBD1 (5 bases). Germline assignment: CDR1 ENHRY and CDR2 SYGVKD. V shed 6 bases and J shed 4 bases, with 10 bases lying between them. This CDR3 comprises 13 residues. The CDR3 reads CAIRDSTNQPQHF. The CDR3 region has the DNA TGTGCCATCAGAGACAGTACAAATCAGCCCCAGCATTTT.

The genes are TRBV10-3 and TRBJ2-1; a weak D match, TRBD1 (5 bases). CDR3 length equals 15 residues. V was trimmed by 3 bases and J by 5 bases, leaving 14 bases between them. Germline assignment: CDR1 ENHRY and CDR2 SYGVKD. The CDR3: CAISDTPGWNNEQFF. The CDR3 DNA follows: TGTGCCATCAGTGATACGCCAGGGTGGAACAATGAGCAGTTCTTC.

The chain links TRBV9 to TRBJ2-1; unclear D gene. This CDR3 contains 15 residues. Trimming removed 4 bases from V and 0 bases from J, with 11 bases in between. Germline CDR1 and CDR2: SGDLS and YYNGEE. The CDR3 loop reads CASSPRGSSYNEQFF. The CDR3 DNA reads as TGTGCCAGCAGCCCCCGAGGAAGCTCCTACAATGAGCAGTTCTTC.

The chain has TRBV27 and TRBJ1-2, with 7 bases fitting TRBD1. Trimming removed 4 bases from V and 5 bases from J; junction bases left unmatched: 4. The CDR3 has 13 residues. The germline gives CDR1 MNHEY, CDR2 SMNVEV (reference sequence). CDR3 sequence (DNA): TGTGCCAGCAGTTCCCTACAGGGGTATGGCTACACCTTC. Encoded protein: CASSSLQGYGYTF.

J is TRBJ1-4 and V is TRBV4-1; D may be TRBD1 (5 bases). Germline V gene data show CDR1 as MGHRA and CDR2 as YSYEKL. Trimming removed 4 bases from V and 0 bases from J, with 21 bases in between. CDR3 length: 19 residues. CDR3 protein: CASSPRTFWGDATNEKLFF. The CDR3 DNA sequence: TGCGCCAGCAGCCCTAGAACATTTTGGGGGGATGCAACTAATGAAAAACTGTTTTTT.

The chain uses TRBV5-1 and TRBJ2-3; D is possibly TRBD2 (5 bases). With 4 bases removed from V and 6 bases from J, the gap between germline ends came to 15 bases. Germline assignment: CDR1 SGHRS and CDR2 YFSETQ. CDR3 length equals 14 residues. The CDR3 reads CASSTPGSSDTQYF. The CDR3 DNA reads as TGCGCCAGCAGCACCCCGGGATCTTCCGATACGCAGTATTTT.